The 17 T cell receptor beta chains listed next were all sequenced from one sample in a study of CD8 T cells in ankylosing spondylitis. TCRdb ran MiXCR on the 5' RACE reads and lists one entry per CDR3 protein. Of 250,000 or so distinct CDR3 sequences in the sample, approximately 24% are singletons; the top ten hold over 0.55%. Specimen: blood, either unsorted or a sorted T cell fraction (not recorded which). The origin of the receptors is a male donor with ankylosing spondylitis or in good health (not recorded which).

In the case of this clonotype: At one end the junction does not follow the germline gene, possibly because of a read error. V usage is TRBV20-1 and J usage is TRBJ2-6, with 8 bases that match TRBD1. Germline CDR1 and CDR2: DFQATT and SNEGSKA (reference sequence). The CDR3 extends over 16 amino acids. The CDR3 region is CCASGQGRSGANVLTF. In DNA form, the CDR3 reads TGCTGTGCTAGTGGACAGGGCCGGAGTGGGGCCAACGTCCTGACTTTC.

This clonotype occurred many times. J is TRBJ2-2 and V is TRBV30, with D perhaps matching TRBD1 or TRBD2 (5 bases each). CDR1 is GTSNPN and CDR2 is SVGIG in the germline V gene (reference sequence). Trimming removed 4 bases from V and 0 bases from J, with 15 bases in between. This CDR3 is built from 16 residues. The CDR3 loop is CAWTRTGPSNTGELFF. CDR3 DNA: TGTGCCTGGACTCGAACGGGACCATCGAACACCGGGGAGCTGTTTTTT. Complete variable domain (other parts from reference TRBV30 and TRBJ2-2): SQTIHQWPATLVQPVGSPLSLECTVEGTSNPNLYWYRQAAGRGLQLLFYSVGIGQISSEVPQNLSASRPQDRQFILSSKKLLLSDSGFYLCAWTRTGPSNTGELFFGEGSRLTVL.

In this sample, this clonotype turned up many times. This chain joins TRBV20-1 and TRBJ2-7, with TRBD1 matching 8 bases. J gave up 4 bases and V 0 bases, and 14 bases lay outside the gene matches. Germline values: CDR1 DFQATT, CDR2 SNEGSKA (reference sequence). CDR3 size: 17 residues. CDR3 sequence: CSARDTSRDRSTYEQYF. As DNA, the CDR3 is TGCAGTGCTAGAGATACTTCTCGGGACAGGAGTACGTACGAGCAGTACTTC.

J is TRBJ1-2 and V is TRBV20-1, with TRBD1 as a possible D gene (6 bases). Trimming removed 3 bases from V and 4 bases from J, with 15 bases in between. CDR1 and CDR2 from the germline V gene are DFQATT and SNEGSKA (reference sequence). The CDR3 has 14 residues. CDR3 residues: CSASGFGGGYGYTF. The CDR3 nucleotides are TGCAGTGCTAGTGGCTTCGGGGGCGGCTATGGCTACACCTTC.

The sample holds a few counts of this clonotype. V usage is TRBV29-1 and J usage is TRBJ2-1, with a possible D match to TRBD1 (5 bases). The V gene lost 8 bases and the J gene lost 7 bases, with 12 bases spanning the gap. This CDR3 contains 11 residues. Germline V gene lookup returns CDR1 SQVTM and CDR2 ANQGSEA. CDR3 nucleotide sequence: TGCAGCCTTCAGAAGGGGAATGAGCAGTTCTTC. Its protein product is CSLQKGNEQFF.

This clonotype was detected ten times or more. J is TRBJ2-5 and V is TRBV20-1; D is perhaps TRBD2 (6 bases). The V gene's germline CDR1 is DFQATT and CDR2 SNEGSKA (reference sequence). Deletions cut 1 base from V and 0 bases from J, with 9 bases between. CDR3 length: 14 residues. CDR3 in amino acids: CSARGTTNQETQYF. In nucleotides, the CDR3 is TGCAGTGCTAGAGGGACTACCAACCAAGAGACCCAGTACTTC.

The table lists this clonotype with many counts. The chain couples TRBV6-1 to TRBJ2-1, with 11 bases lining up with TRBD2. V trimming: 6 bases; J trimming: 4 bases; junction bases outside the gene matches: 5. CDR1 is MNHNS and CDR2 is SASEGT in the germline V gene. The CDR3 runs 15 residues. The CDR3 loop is CASRLTSGGYNEQFF. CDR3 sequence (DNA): TGTGCCAGCAGACTCACTAGCGGGGGTTACAATGAGCAGTTCTTC.

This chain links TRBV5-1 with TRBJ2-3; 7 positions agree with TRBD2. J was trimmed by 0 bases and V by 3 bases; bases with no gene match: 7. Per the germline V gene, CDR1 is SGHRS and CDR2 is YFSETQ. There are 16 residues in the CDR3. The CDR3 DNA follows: TGCGCCAGCAGCTGGGGGAGAGCGGGGAGCACAGATACGCAGTATTTT. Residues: CASSWGRAGSTDTQYF.

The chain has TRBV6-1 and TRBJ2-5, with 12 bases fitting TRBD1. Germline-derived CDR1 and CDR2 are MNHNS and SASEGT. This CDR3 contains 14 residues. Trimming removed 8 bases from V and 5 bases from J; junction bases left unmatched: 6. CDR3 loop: CASGGTGGIETQYF. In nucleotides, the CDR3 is TGTGCCAGCGGGGGGACAGGGGGCATCGAGACCCAGTACTTC.

The CDR3 spells CASSWGPDTDTQYF. In nucleotides, the CDR3 is TGTGCCAGCAGCTGGGGGCCGGATACAGATACGCAGTATTTT. The chain couples TRBV5-5 to TRBJ2-3, with D maybe TRBD1 (6 bases). There are 14 residues in the CDR3. V lost 3 bases to trimming and J lost 3 bases, with 11 bases between them. From germline, CDR1 is SGHKS and CDR2 YYEKEE (reference sequence).

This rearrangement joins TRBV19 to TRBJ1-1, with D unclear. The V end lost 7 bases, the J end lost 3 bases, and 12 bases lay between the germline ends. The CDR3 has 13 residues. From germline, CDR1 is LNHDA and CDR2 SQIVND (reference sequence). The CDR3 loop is CASTDRRDTEAFF. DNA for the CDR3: TGTGCCAGTACAGATAGGAGGGACACTGAAGCTTTCTTT.

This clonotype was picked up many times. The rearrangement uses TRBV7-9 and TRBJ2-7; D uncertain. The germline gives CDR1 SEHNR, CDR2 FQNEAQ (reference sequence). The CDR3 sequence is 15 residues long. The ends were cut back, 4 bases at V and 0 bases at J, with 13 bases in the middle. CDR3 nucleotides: TGTGCCAGCAGCTCAGGCAGGACGGCCTCCTACGAGCAGTACTTC. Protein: CASSSGRTASYEQYF. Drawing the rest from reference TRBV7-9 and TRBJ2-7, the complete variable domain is DTGVSQNPRHKITKRGQNVTFRCDPISEHNRLYWYRQTLGQGPEFLTYFQNEAQLEKSRLLSDRFSAERPKGSFSTLEIQRTEQGDSAMYLCASSSGRTASYEQYFGPGTRLTVT.

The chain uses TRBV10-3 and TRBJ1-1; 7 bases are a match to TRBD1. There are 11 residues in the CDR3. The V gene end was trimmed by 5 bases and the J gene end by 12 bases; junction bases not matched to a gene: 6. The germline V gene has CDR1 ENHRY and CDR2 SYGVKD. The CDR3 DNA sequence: TGTGCCATCAGTAGTACAGGGGATACTTTCTTT. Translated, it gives CAISSTGDTFF.

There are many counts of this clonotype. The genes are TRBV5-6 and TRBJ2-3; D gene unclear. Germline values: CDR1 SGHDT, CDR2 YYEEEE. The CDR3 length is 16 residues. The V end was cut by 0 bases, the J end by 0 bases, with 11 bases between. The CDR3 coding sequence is TGTGCCAGCAGCTTGGGGTGGTTTAGTAGCACAGATACGCAGTATTTT. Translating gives CASSLGWFSSTDTQYF.

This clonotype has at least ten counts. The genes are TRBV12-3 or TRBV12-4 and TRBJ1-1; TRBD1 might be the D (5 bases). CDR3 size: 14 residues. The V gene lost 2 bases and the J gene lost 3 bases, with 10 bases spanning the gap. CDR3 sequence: CASSLSGGYTEAFF. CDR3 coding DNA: TGTGCCAGCAGTTTAAGCGGGGGATACACTGAAGCTTTCTTT.

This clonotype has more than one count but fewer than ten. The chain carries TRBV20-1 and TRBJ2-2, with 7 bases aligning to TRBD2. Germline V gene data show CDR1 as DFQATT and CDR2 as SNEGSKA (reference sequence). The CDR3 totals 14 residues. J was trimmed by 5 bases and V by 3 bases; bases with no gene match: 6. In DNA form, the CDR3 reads TGCAGTGCTAGTAAACTAGCGACTACCGGGGAGCTGTTTTTT. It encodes CSASKLATTGELFF.

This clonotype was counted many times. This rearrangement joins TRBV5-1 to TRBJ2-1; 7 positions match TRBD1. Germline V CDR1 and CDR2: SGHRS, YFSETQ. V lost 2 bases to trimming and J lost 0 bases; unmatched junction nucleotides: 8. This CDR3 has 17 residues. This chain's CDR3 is CASSLRTGPSSYNEQFF. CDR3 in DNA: TGCGCCAGCAGCTTACGGACAGGCCCTAGCTCCTACAATGAGCAGTTCTTC.